Below are 14 T cell receptor beta chains sequenced from a single sample in a study of lymphopenia after photon versus proton radiotherapy (dated by TCRdb to 2018 to 2020). The library was prepared using the immunoSEQ multiplex PCR assay. TCRdb stores this immuneACCESS table with in-frame sequences only. Part of the clones is absent; in the studies checked, under half of the shortfall reflects unresolved V genes, and no reason is known for the rest. For this sample there are tens of thousands of clones; approximately 91% appear just once. The ten largest clonotypes hold roughly 3% of the sample. Sequenced material: peripheral blood, taken from a patient treated with photon-based radiotherapy. These receptors all stem from a woman in her 70s with pancreatic cancer.

The chain carries TRBV7-2 and TRBJ2-7, with 8 bases that match TRBD1. This CDR3 is built from 14 residues. In germline, CDR1 is SGHTA, CDR2 FQGNSA. V lost 5 bases and J lost 2; bases outside the gene matches: 5. The CDR3 is CASSAGTGPYEQYF. The DNA for the CDR3 is TGTGCCAGCAGCGCCGGGACAGGTCCCTACGAGCAGTACTTC.

The chain uses TRBV5-6 and TRBJ1-5; D unclear. V lost 0 bases, J lost 7 bases, and 11 bases lay in between. The length of the CDR3 is 14 residues. Germline values: CDR1 SGHDT, CDR2 YYEEEE. The CDR3 coding sequence is TGTGCCAGCAGCTTGGGTCAAGGAAGGCAGCCCCAGCATTTT. Its protein is CASSLGQGRQPQHF.

This clone was counted only a few times. A read error may account for a junction end that differs from germline. The CDR3 here is CASSSQGHDEQFF. The DNA for the CDR3 is TGTGCTAGCAGCTCACAGGGACATGATGAGCAGTTCTTC. The rearrangement links TRBV7-9 to TRBJ2-1; a possible D gene is TRBD1 (6 bases). The germline V gene encodes CDR1 SEHNR and CDR2 FQNEAQ (reference sequence). This CDR3 spans 13 amino acids.

V and J are TRBV6-6 and TRBJ1-5; tentatively, D is TRBD1 (5 bases). This CDR3 region has 13 residues. V lost 6 bases and J lost 6, with 12 bases in between. CDR1 and CDR2 (germline): MNHNY, SVGAGI (reference sequence). The CDR3 DNA is TGTGCCAGCAGCTGGGGGATCGGTCAGCCCCAGCATTTT. It codes for CASSWGIGQPQHF.

The genes are TRBV7-6 and TRBJ2-5; D gene uncertain. V dropped 5 bases and J dropped 5 bases, with 9 bases sitting between them. Germline values: CDR1 SGHVS, CDR2 FNYEAQ. The CDR3 loop spans 12 amino acids. In DNA, the CDR3 is TGTGCCAGCAGCCATAGAGACGAGACCCAGTACTTC. This gives the protein CASSHRDETQYF.

The chain is built from TRBV9 and TRBJ2-1; 7 bases line up with TRBD1. Germline-derived CDR1 and CDR2 are SGDLS and YYNGEE. The trim removed 0 bases at V and 5 bases at J, leaving 8 bases unmatched. The CDR3 runs 16 residues. The CDR3 DNA is TGTGCCAGCAGCGTAGGCCTAATGACAGGGAACAATGAGCAGTTCTTC. Encoded protein: CASSVGLMTGNNEQFF.

V gene TRBV28 combines with J gene TRBJ2-2; 9 bases map to TRBD2. The CDR3 runs 17 residues. Unmatched junction bases numbered 9, after V lost 4 bases and J lost 3 bases. CDR1 and CDR2 (germline): MDHEN, SYDVKM. CDR3 DNA sequence: TGTGCCAGCAGTTCACTTCTTTTAGCGGGAGACACCGGGGAGCTGTTTTTT. As protein: CASSSLLLAGDTGELFF.

The chain recombines TRBV6-1 with TRBJ2-5; 8 bases align to TRBD1. This CDR3 is 13 amino acids long. Germline V gene lookup returns CDR1 MNHNS and CDR2 SASEGT. V dropped 8 bases and J dropped 3; count of bases not matched to a gene: 5. The chain's CDR3 is CASGPDREETQYF. In DNA, the CDR3 is TGTGCCAGCGGCCCGGACAGGGAAGAGACCCAGTACTTC.

Only one count was recorded for this clone. The gene calls are TRBV5-1 and TRBJ1-6; D unresolved. The CDR3 contains 14 residues. CDR1 is SGHRS and CDR2 is YFSETQ in the germline V gene. V was shortened by 0 bases and J by 7 bases, with 8 bases between the two germline ends. The CDR3 nucleotides read TGCGCCAGCAGCTTGGAACAGACAAATTCACCCCTCCACTTT. This translates into CASSLEQTNSPLHF.

The V gene is TRBV28, the J gene TRBJ1-5, with a tentative D call TRBD1 (5 bases). The CDR3 totals 13 residues. V was clipped by 6 bases and J by 5 bases, with 11 bases between them. CDR1 and CDR2 (germline): MDHEN, SYDVKM. The CDR3 nucleotides read TGTGCCAGCAGACCTGAGGGGTATCAGCCCCAGCATTTT. Translation: CASRPEGYQPQHF.

The genes are TRBV4-1 and TRBJ2-1; no clear D. The CDR3 loop spans 12 amino acids. CDR1 MGHRA and CDR2 YSYEKL come from the germline V gene. V lost 6 bases and J lost 6, with 9 bases in between. CDR3 bases: TGCGCCAGCAGGGGAAGGGCCAATGAGCAGTTCTTC. Amino acid sequence: CASRGRANEQFF.

The chain employs TRBV7-9 and TRBJ2-5; 8 nucleotides agree with TRBD2. The CDR3 length is 17 residues. Germline CDR1 SEHNR, CDR2 FQNEAQ (reference sequence). The V gene end was trimmed by 0 bases and the J gene end by 2 bases; junction bases not matched to a gene: 8. The CDR3 DNA reads TGTGCCAGCAGCTTAGCGCAAGGAGCGGGAGTGCAAGAGACCCAGTACTTC. It is translated as CASSLAQGAGVQETQYF.

The genes are TRBV9 and TRBJ2-7, with 10 positions matching TRBD1. The CDR3 has 15 amino acids. CDR1 and CDR2 from the germline V gene are SGDLS and YYNGEE. V lost 0 bases and J lost 4; bases outside the gene matches: 4. The CDR3 sequence is CASSVGGTGEYEQYF. Written as DNA, the CDR3 is TGTGCCAGCAGCGTAGGTGGGACAGGGGAGTACGAGCAGTACTTC.

V and J are TRBV9 and TRBJ2-3; TRBD1 or TRBD2 may be the D gene (6 bases each). Germline assignment: CDR1 SGDLS and CDR2 YYNGEE. CDR3 length: 14 residues. The V and J ends lost 0 bases and 6 bases respectively, with 11 bases between them. CDR3 nucleotide sequence: TGTGCCAGCAGCGTAGGGGGGGCGCAGGATACGCAGTATTTT. This translates into CASSVGGAQDTQYF.